These T cell receptor beta chains were read from a single sample in a study of blood T cells in healthy people across ages. Each CDR3 protein is one row after TCRdb ran MiXCR on the 5' RACE reads. The sample yields approximately 850,000 distinct CDR3 sequences, roughly 60% seen once. The specimen sequenced was blood. The receptors were sampled from a man between 25 and 39 years old in good health. CDR3s include the opening cysteine and the closing phenylalanine or tryptophan.

len: 13
j_gene: TRBJ2-7
v_gene: TRBV20-1
CDR3aa: CSARDRVQSEQYF

len: 17
j_gene: TRBJ1-2
v_gene: TRBV29-1
CDR3aa: CSVEDFGQQGVDYGYTF

len: 13
j_gene: NA
v_gene: TRBV27
CDR3aa: CASMGGASYEQYF

len: 12
j_gene: TRBJ2-3
v_gene: TRBV29-1
CDR3aa: CSVAPPGDTQYF

len: 15
j_gene: TRBJ1-6
v_gene: TRBV4-3
CDR3aa: CASSQDWAGNSPLHF

len: 18
j_gene: TRBJ2-1
v_gene: TRBV20-1
CDR3aa: CSAIFFGEASRSYNEQFF

len: 17
j_gene: TRBJ1-5
v_gene: TRBV6-6
CDR3aa: CASSYAETGYSNQPQHF

len: 22
j_gene: TRBJ2-4
v_gene: TRBV27
CDR3aa: CASSSLGQALPQPPLAKNIQYF

len: 21
j_gene: TRBJ2-1
v_gene: TRBV6-5
CDR3aa: CASRWGPTGTSGRKDYDEQFF

len: 15
j_gene: TRBJ2-1
v_gene: TRBV20-1
CDR3aa: CSSARTLKPYNEQFF

len: 18
j_gene: TRBJ2-1
v_gene: TRBV7-2
CDR3aa: CASSFLPGTTKGSNEQFF

len: 15
j_gene: TRBJ2-6
v_gene: TRBV6-2/TRBV6-3
CDR3aa: CASRPGSSGANVLTF

len: 15
j_gene: TRBJ2-3
v_gene: TRBV3-1
CDR3aa: CASSSGLPALDTQYF

len: 13
j_gene: TRBJ2-1
v_gene: TRBV29-1
CDR3aa: CSVYEQSDNEQFF

len: 16
j_gene: TRBJ1-6
v_gene: TRBV7-2
CDR3aa: CASSFKPGPAGSPLHF

len: 14
j_gene: TRBJ2-7
v_gene: TRBV27
CDR3aa: CAGRLAGASYEQYF

len: 15
j_gene: TRBJ2-3
v_gene: TRBV7-2
CDR3aa: CASSLRRERTDTQYF